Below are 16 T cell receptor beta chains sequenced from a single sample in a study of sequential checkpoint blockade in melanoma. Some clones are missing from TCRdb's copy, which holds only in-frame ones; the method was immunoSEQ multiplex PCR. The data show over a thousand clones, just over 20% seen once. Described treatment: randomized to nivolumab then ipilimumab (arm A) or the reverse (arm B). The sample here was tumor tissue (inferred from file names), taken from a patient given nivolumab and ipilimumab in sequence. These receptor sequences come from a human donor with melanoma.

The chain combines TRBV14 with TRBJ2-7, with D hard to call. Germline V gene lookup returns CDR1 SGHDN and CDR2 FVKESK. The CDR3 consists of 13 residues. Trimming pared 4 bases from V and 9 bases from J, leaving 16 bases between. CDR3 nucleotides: TGTGCCAGCAGCCCCGCAGGTCCGCGCGGGCAGTACTTC. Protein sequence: CASSPAGPRGQYF.

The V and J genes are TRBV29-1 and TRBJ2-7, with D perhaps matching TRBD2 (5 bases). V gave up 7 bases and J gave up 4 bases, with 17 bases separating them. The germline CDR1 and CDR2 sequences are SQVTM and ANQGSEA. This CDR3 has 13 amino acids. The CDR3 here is CSAGGQREYEQYF. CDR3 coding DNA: TGCAGCGCGGGCGGGCAGAGAGAGTACGAGCAGTACTTC.

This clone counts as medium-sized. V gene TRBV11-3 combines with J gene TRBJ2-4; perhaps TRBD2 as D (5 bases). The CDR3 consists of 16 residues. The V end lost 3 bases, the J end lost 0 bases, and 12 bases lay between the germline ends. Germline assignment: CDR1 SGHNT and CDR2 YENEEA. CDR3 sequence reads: CASSLESGLAKNIQYF. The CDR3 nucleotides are TGTGCCAGCAGCTTGGAGTCTGGACTAGCCAAAAACATTCAGTACTTC. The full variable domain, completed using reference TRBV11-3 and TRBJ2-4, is EAGVVQSPRYKIIEKKQPVAFWCNPISGHNTLYWYLQNLGQGPELLIRYENEEAVDDSQLPKDRFSAERLKGVDSTLKIQPAELGDSAVYLCASSLESGLAKNIQYFGAGTRLSVL.

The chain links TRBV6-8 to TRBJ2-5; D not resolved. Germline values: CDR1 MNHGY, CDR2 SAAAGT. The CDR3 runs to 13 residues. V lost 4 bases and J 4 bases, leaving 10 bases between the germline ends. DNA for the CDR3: TGTGCCAGCAGTTCCGGACGTTTAGAGACCCAGTACTTC. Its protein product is CASSSGRLETQYF.

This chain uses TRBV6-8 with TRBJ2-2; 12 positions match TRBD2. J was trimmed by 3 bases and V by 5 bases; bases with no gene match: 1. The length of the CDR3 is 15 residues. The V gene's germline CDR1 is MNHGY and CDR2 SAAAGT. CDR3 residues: CASSRLAGDTGELFF. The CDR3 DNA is TGTGCCAGCAGTCGACTAGCGGGAGACACCGGGGAGCTGTTTTTT.

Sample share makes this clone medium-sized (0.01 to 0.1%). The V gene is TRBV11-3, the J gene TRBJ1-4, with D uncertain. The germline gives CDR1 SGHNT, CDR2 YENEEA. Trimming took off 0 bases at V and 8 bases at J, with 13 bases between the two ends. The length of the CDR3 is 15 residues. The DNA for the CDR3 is TGTGCCAGCAGCTTAGACTTGGGGAGAGCAGAAAAACTGTTTTTT. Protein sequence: CASSLDLGRAEKLFF.

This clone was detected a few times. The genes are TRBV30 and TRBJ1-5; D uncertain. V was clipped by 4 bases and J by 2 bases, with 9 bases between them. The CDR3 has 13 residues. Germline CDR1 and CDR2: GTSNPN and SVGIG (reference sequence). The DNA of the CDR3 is TGTGCCTGGAATGGTGGGGGCAATCAGCCCCAGCATTTT. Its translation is CAWNGGGNQPQHF.

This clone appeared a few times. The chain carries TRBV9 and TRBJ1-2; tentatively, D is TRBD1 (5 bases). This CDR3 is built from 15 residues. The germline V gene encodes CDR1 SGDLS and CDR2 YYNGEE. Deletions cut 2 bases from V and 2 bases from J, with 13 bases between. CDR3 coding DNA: TGTGCCAGCAGCGTTGCTGCAGGGTTGAACTATGGCTACACCTTC. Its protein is CASSVAAGLNYGYTF.

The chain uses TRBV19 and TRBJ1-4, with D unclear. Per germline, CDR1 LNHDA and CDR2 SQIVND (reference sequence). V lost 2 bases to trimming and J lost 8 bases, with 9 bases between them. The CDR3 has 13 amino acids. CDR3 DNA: TGTGCCAGTAGTATAAAGGATTTAGAAAAACTGTTTTTT. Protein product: CASSIKDLEKLFF.

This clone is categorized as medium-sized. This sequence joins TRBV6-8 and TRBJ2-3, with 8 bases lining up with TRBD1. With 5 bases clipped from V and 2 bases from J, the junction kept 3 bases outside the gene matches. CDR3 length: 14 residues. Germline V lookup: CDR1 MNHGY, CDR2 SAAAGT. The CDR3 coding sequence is TGTGCCAGCAGTGAGGGACAGGACACAGATACGCAGTATTTT. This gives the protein CASSEGQDTDTQYF.

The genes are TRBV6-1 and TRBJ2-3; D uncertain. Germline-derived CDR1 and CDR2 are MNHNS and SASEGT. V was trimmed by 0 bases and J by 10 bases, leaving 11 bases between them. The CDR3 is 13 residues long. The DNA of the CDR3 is TGTGCCAGCAGTGAAGCAGGGCAGGCGGCGCAGTATTTT. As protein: CASSEAGQAAQYF.

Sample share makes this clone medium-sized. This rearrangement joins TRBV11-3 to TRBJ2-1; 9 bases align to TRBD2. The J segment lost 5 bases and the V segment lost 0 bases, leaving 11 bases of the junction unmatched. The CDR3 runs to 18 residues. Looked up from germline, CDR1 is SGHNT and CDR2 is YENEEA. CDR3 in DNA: TGTGCCAGCAGCTTAGAGGCTTGGCTAGCGGGACGTCACAATGAGCAGTTCTTC. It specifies CASSLEAWLAGRHNEQFF.

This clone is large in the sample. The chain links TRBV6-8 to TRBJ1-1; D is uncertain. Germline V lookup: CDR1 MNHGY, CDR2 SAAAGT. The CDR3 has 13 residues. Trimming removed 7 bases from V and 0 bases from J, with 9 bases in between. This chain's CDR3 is CASISGMNTEAFF. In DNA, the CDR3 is TGTGCCAGCATATCTGGGATGAACACTGAAGCTTTCTTT.

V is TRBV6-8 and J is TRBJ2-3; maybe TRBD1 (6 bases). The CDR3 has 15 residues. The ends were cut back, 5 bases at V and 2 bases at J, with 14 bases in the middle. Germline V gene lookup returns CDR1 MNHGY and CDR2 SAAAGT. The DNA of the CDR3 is TGTGCCAGCAGTGCAGGGGAAAGCCCCACAGATACGCAGTATTTT. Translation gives CASSAGESPTDTQYF.

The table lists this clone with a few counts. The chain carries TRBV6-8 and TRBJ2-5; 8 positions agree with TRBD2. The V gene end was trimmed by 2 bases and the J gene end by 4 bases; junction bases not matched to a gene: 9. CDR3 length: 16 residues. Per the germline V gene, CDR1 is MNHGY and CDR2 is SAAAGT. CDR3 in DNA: TGTGCCAGCAGTTACGCCGGGAGGGGGAGTGGAGAGACCCAGTACTTC. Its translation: CASSYAGRGSGETQYF.

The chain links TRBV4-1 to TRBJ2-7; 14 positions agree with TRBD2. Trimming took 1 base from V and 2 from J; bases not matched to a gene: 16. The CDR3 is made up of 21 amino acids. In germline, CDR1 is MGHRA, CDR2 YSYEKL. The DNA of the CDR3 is TGCGCCAGCAGCCAAGGGGATGCCCGGGGACTAGCGGGAGTCGAGGCCTACGAGCAGTACTTC. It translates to CASSQGDARGLAGVEAYEQYF.